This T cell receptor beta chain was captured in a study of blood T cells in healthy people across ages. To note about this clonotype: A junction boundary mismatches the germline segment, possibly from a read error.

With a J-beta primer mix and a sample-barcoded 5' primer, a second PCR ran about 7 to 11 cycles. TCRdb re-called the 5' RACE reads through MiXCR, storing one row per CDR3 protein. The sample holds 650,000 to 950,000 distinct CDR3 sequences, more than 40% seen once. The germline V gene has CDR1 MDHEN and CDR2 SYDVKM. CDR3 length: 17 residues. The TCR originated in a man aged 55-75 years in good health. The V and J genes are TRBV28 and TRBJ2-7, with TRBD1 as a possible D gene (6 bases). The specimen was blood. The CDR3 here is CSSSLFSQGPSSYEQYF. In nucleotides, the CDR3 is TGTTCCAGCAGTTTATTCTCTCAGGGGCCCAGCTCCTACGAGCAGTACTTC.